In this sample, the clone carrying this T cell receptor (beta chain) turned up a few times. Its antigen is undetermined. The CDR3 totals 17 residues. Germline V CDR1 and CDR2: MGHDK, SYGVNS. V was pared by 2 bases and J by 8 bases, with 7 bases of the junction left unmatched. TCRdb's copy holds only in-frame clones and misses some; the assay was immunoSEQ multiplex PCR. The data contain about 10,000 clones, roughly two thirds of them singletons. This specimen belongs to a study of chemoradiotherapy in HPV16-positive cancers. In the study overall: A couple of HPV16-positive patients' cells yielded candidate HPV-specific clones and common motifs. The study's findings and limits: HPV-specific T cells were functionally defined from only a couple of HPV16-positive patients. In HPV16-positive patients, HPV-responsive T-cell expansion tracked better recurrence-free survival.

Repeated repertoire sampling spanned the course of chemoradiotherapy. The sample was taken from a patient who underwent chemoradiotherapy. This receptor was obtained from a human donor with HPV-associated anogenital cancer. The rearrangement links TRBV25-1 to TRBJ2-1, with 15 bases that match TRBD2. DNA of the CDR3: TGTGCCAGCAGTGAAGGGACTAGCGGGGGGCAAGAGGATGAGCAGTTCTTC. The encoded protein is CASSEGTSGGQEDEQFF.